This entry lists 20 T cell receptor beta chains sequenced from one sample in a study of cytomegalovirus exposure and HLA in healthy donors. The PCR made use of 60 Vbeta and 13 Jbeta primers. Here immunoSEQ multiplex PCR was the method, and the copy in TCRdb shows in-frame clones only, minus some. In the table there are about 150,000 clones, about 84% of which are singletons. Sequences were obtained from PBMCs. These receptors all stem from a woman in her 40s in good health and CMV-seropositive.

The chain uses TRBV19 and TRBJ1-6; 8 nucleotides match TRBD1. The CDR3 loop spans 13 amino acids. Germline V gives CDR1 LNHDA, CDR2 SQIVND (reference sequence). V gave up 8 bases and J gave up 7 bases; unmatched junction bases: 4. The CDR3 DNA reads TGTGCCAGTGGACAGGGAGGCAATTCACCCCTCCACTTT. It codes for CASGQGGNSPLHF.

The rearrangement uses TRBV28 and TRBJ1-4; maybe TRBD1 (6 bases). The germline V gene has CDR1 MDHEN and CDR2 SYDVKM. CDR3 length: 13 residues. Trimming pared 10 bases from V and 6 bases from J, leaving 15 bases between. Here the CDR3 reads CAIRRGADEKLFF. DNA of the CDR3: TGTGCCATACGGCGGGGGGCGGATGAAAAACTGTTTTTT.

The gene calls are TRBV6-1 and TRBJ1-5; 9 bases line up with TRBD1. Looked up from germline, CDR1 is MNHNS and CDR2 is SASEGT. The CDR3 totals 15 residues. With V trimmed by 6 bases and J by 8 bases, 11 bases remained unmatched. Here the CDR3 reads CASRGTGLTDEPQHF. The CDR3 DNA reads TGTGCCAGCAGGGGGACAGGGTTGACGGATGAGCCCCAGCATTTT.

J is TRBJ2-5 and V is TRBV25-1; 7 bases fit TRBD1. The germline gives CDR1 MGHDK, CDR2 SYGVNS. The CDR3 runs to 15 residues. Unmatched junction bases numbered 7, after V lost 5 bases and J lost 1 base. The CDR3 DNA follows: TGTGCCAGCAGTCGGCCGGGACAGCTCCAAGAGACCCAGTACTTC. Translation: CASSRPGQLQETQYF.

The rearrangement uses TRBV5-1 and TRBJ2-3; tentative D call: TRBD2 (7 bases). V lost 6 bases to trimming and J lost 4 bases, with 18 bases between them. Germline loops: CDR1 SGHRS, CDR2 YFSETQ. The CDR3 runs 15 residues. CDR3 loop: CASTYGGGGPDTQYF. The CDR3 DNA reads TGCGCCAGCACCTACGGAGGGGGGGGCCCAGATACGCAGTATTTT.

This clone is a singleton in its sample. The chain combines TRBV9 with TRBJ2-1; TRBD2 might be the D (5 bases). The CDR3 sequence is 15 residues long. Trimming cost V 0 bases and J 2 bases, with 9 bases left between them. Germline-derived CDR1 and CDR2 are SGDLS and YYNGEE. The CDR3 reads CASSVGRGTYNEQFF. The CDR3, as DNA: TGTGCCAGCAGCGTAGGACGGGGTACCTACAATGAGCAGTTCTTC.

This chain joins TRBV7-9 and TRBJ1-2; D possibly corresponds to TRBD1 (6 bases). Germline-derived CDR1 and CDR2 are SEHNR and FQNEAQ (reference sequence). This CDR3 is built from 13 residues. With 8 bases removed from V and 8 bases from J, the gap between germline ends came to 18 bases. In DNA form, the CDR3 reads TGTGCCAGCTCACGACAGGCCCAAAGAGGCTACACCTTC. Protein sequence: CASSRQAQRGYTF.

This clone was recorded only once. The V call is TRBV6-6, the J call TRBJ1-3, with D maybe TRBD1 (6 bases). V lost 6 bases and J lost 0, with 15 bases in between. Per the germline V gene, CDR1 is MNHNY and CDR2 is SVGAGI (reference sequence). The CDR3 contains 16 residues. CDR3 region: CASSPWGGRSGNTIYF. CDR3 nucleotides: TGTGCCAGCAGCCCTTGGGGGGGCCGCTCTGGAAACACCATATATTTT.

The rearrangement links TRBV21-1 to TRBJ1-2; the table's D call, TRBD1, has no DNA check behind it. TRBV21-1 is assigned pseudogene status. The CDR3 runs 14 residues. CDR3 in amino acids: CASRPTGTGDGYTF. CDR3 DNA: TGTGCCAGCAGACCTACCGGGACAGGGGATGGCTACACCTTC.

The J gene is TRBJ2-7, the V gene TRBV11-2; 14 bases align to TRBD2. Germline loops: CDR1 SGHAT, CDR2 FQNNGV. This CDR3 is 17 amino acids long. V was pared by 5 bases and J by 5 bases, with 11 bases of the junction left unmatched. The CDR3 reads CASSKGTSGSPLDEQYF. In DNA, the CDR3 is TGTGCCAGCAGCAAAGGGACTAGCGGGAGCCCTCTGGACGAGCAGTACTTC. The full variable domain, its missing parts supplied by reference TRBV11-2 and TRBJ2-7, is EAGVAQSPRYKIIEKRQSVAFWCNPISGHATLYWYQQILGQGPKLLIQFQNNGVVDDSQLPKDRFSAERLKGVDSTLKIQPAKLEDSAVYLCASSKGTSGSPLDEQYFGPGTRLTVT.

V usage is TRBV19 and J usage is TRBJ2-2, with D maybe TRBD1 (6 bases). CDR3 length: 14 amino acids. V dropped 5 bases and J dropped 4 bases, with 11 bases sitting between them. From germline, CDR1 is LNHDA and CDR2 SQIVND (reference sequence). This CDR3 is CASSVGQTTGELFF. The CDR3 DNA reads as TGTGCCAGTAGTGTAGGACAGACCACCGGGGAGCTGTTTTTT.

The chain links TRBV14 to TRBJ2-2; 7 nucleotides agree with TRBD1. V lost 0 bases and J lost 2; bases outside the gene matches: 6. The CDR3 totals 17 residues. The germline CDR1 and CDR2 sequences are SGHDN and FVKESK. As DNA, the CDR3 is TGTGCCAGCAGCCAAGATTGGGGACAGCTTAACACCGGGGAGCTGTTTTTT. It is translated as CASSQDWGQLNTGELFF.

The chain links TRBV5-6 to TRBJ2-5; 8 bases align to TRBD1. V lost 2 bases, J lost 1 base, and 1 base stayed unmatched. Looked up from germline, CDR1 is SGHDT and CDR2 is YYEEEE. There are 14 residues in the CDR3. The CDR3 loop reads CASSFGQGQETQYF. In nucleotides, the CDR3 is TGTGCCAGCAGCTTTGGACAGGGCCAAGAGACCCAGTACTTC.

The chain combines TRBV6-5 with TRBJ1-2, with D possibly matching TRBD1 (5 bases). V was pared by 7 bases and J by 0 bases, with 12 bases between. Looked up from germline, CDR1 is MNHEY and CDR2 is SVGAGI. The CDR3 extends over 14 amino acids. CDR3 sequence reads: CASTAGSTNYGYTF. CDR3 sequence (DNA): TGTGCCAGCACTGCAGGGTCAACTAACTATGGCTACACCTTC.

The rearrangement uses TRBV2 and TRBJ2-1, with a possible D match to TRBD2 (7 bases). The CDR3 sequence is 12 residues long. V lost 3 bases to trimming and J lost 13 bases, with 13 bases between them. CDR1 and CDR2 (germline): SNHLY, FYNNEI. CDR3 protein: CASSEGRGTQFF. DNA for the CDR3: TGTGCCAGCAGTGAGGGGAGGGGGACACAGTTCTTC.

This chain connects TRBV30 to TRBJ1-5; D is undetermined. Germline V gene data show CDR1 as GTSNPN and CDR2 as SVGIG (reference sequence). The CDR3 covers 13 residues. The V end was cut by 3 bases, the J end by 4 bases, with 10 bases between. The CDR3 is CAWRSQVNQPQHF. In DNA, the CDR3 is TGTGCCTGGAGAAGCCAGGTAAATCAGCCCCAGCATTTT.

This clone was observed a handful of times. The V gene is TRBV16, the J gene TRBJ1-1, with D possibly TRBD1 on 5 matching bases. This CDR3 has 15 residues. Germline V gives CDR1 KGHSY, CDR2 FQNENV. Between the trimmed V and J ends, which lost 0 bases and 2 bases, there was a span of 10 bases. CDR3 coding DNA: TGTGCCAGCAGCCAATCGTCCAGGGTAAACACTGAAGCTTTCTTT. Residues: CASSQSSRVNTEAFF.

The chain is built from TRBV7-9 and TRBJ2-5, with 7 bases aligning to TRBD2. V was pared by 5 bases and J by 2 bases, with 8 bases of the junction left unmatched. The CDR3 has 15 amino acids. The germline gives CDR1 SEHNR, CDR2 FQNEAQ (reference sequence). For the CDR3, the DNA is TGTGCCAGCAGCCTACCTCCCGGGGGGCAAGAGACCCAGTACTTC. It yields the protein CASSLPPGGQETQYF.

The V gene is TRBV7-8, the J gene TRBJ1-1, with D maybe TRBD1 (6 bases). CDR1 and CDR2 from the germline V gene are SGHVS and FQNEAQ. Trimming left V 2 bases short and J 0 bases short, with 13 bases between. The CDR3 covers 16 residues. CDR3 nucleotide sequence: TGTGCCAGCAGCTTACCCAGGGGATCATTGAACACTGAAGCTTTCTTT. Translated: CASSLPRGSLNTEAFF.

The chain is built from TRBV28 and TRBJ1-2; 7 bases are shared with TRBD1. This CDR3 contains 15 residues. Germline CDR1 MDHEN, CDR2 SYDVKM. Trimming at V came to 3 bases and at J to 5 bases, leaving 9 bases not matched to a gene. In DNA, the CDR3 is TGTGCCAGCAGTTTTGGATACGGACAGGAATATGGCTACACCTTC. Translation gives CASSFGYGQEYGYTF.